This T cell receptor (beta chain) was profiled in a study of blood T cell repertoires in COVID-19 (TCRdb year 2020). In terms of the full investigation: Samples covering the acute and convalescent phases of COVID-19 were provided by collaborators in the United States, Italy and Spain. The prospective study material was composed of cDNA or gDNA derived from T cells, B-cell-depleted T cells, or PBMCs. Subjects who had been exposed to COVID-19, were actively infected with it, or had recovered from it provided the deeply sampled blood TCRbeta repertoires that made up the dataset. A freely available public database, intended as a resource for researchers studying the immune response to SARS-CoV-2, is where the repertoires were released. The samples were drawn from two sources: the first 160 participants of the ongoing ImmuneRACE study, and 1,000 to 1,500 subjects contributed by 6 global collaborators. The sample metadata nearly always contained a de-identified subject ID, COVID-19 status, age in years and sex. HLA class I and class II types, where available, came from metadata supplied by the sample provider rather than from assay-based typing. Study-level results and caveats: The quantity of clinical and demographic metadata differed by source and by participant and was supplied without curation.

The CDR3 starts with the cysteine, ends with the phenylalanine, and has 13 residues. Here the CDR3 DNA is all that survives: 39 bases in frame from base 1. Trimming at the junction amounts to 3 bases on V and 5 bases on J, and the germline ends lie 8 bases apart. From a lookup of the germline V gene, CDR1 and CDR2 are KGHSH and LQKENI. Each collaborating institution followed its own protocols to collect whole blood in K2EDTA tubes. For TCRbeta analysis, collaborators shipped samples in one of three forms: frozen whole blood, isolated PBMCs, or DNA extracted from either of those sample types. About this clone: Which antigen it targets is not known. Per-base qualities were not stored, and no clone one base away is much larger.

TCRbeta CDR3 regions were amplified from genomic DNA using the immunoSEQ Assay, a bias-controlled multiplex PCR. As for the authors' bioinformatics: The number of nucleated cells in each sample was estimated from the amplification of reference gene primers within the assay. To quantify the absolute abundance of each unique TCRbeta CDR3 rearrangement, sequence reads were collapsed and filtered. For each sample, productive Simpson clonality was calculated as the square root of Simpson's diversity index across productive rearrangements. TCRdb provides this immuneACCESS table in a form limited to in-frame rearrangements. Some clones are lacking; in checked studies, under half of them reflect an unresolved V gene, and why the rest are absent is not known. V and J calls and clone size are those listed in that table; D and trimming were worked out from the DNA. The sample table records about 120,000 clones; under 75% of these occur just once. 7.6% of the sample comes from the top ten.

This TCR was recovered from a woman between 55 and 75 years old with acute or convalescent COVID-19. Sequencing was done on a sample of peripheral blood. This receptor chain uses TRBV18 and TRBJ2-1, with the D gene call left open. Here is the DNA: TGTGCCAGCTCACCCCCTTCTGACAATGAGCAGTTCTTC. Translated, this gives CASSPPSDNEQFF.